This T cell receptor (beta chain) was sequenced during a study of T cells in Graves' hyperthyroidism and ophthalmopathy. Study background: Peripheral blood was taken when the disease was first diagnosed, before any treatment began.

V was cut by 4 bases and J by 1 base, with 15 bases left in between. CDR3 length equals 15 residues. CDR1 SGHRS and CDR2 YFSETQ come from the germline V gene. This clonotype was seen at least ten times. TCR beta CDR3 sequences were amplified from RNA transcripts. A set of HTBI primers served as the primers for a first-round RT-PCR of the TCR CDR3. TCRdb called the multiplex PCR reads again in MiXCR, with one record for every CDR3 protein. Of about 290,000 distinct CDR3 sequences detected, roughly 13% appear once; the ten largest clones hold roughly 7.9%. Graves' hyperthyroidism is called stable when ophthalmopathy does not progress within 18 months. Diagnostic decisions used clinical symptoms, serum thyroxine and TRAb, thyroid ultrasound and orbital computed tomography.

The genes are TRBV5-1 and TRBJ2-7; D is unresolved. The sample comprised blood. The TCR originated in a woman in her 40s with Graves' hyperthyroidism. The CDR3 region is CASSLGVSLSYEQYF. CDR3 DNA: TGCGCCAGCAGCCTCGGAGTTTCTCTTTCCTACGAGCAGTACTTC. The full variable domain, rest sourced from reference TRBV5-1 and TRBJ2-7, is KAGVTQTPRYLIKTRGQQVTLSCSPISGHRSVSWYQQTPGQGLQFLFEYFSETQRNKGNFPGRFSGRQFSNSRSEMNVSTLELGDSALYLCASSLGVSLSYEQYFGPGTRLTVT.